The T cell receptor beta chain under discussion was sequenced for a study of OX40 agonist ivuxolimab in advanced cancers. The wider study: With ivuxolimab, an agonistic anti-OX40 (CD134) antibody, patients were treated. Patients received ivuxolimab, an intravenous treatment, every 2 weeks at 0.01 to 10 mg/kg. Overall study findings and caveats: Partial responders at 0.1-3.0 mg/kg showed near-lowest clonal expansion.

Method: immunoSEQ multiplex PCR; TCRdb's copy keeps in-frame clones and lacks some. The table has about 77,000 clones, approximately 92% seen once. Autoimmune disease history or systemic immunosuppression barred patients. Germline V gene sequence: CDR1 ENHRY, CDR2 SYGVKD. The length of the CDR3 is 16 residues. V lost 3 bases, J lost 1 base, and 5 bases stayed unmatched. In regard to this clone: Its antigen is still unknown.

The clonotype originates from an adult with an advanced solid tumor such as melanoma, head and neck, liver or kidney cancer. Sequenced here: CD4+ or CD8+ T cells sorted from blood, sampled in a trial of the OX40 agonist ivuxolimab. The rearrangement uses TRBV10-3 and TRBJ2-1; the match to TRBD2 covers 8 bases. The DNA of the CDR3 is TGTGCCATCAGTGACCCCTCTAGCGGGTCCTACAATGAGCAGTTCTTC. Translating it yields CAISDPSSGSYNEQFF.